Presented here are 18 T cell receptor beta chains from one specimen sequenced in a study of blood T cells in healthy people across ages (dated by TCRdb to the mid-2010s). The library relied on 5' RACE. Data came from an Illumina HiSeq 2500. A second 7 to 11 cycle PCR used a sample-barcoded 5' primer and a J-beta primer mix. TCRdb ran its own pipeline on the public reads, namely fastp trimming at Q25 and MiXCR clone calling, and kept in-frame beta chains. Rows matching on CDR3 protein sequence are summarized as one entry with the most common DNA and genes. This sample has about 670,000 distinct CDR3 sequences in its table, and approximately 52% of those were observed once. Jointly, the top ten make up roughly 14% of the sample. Material: blood. These receptor sequences come from an elderly woman in good health.

This clonotype was seen once. Written as DNA, the CDR3 is TGTGCCAGCAGCTTGGCCGGCCTAAAAATGAAAAAACTGTTTTTT. Translation gives CASSLAGLKMKKLFF. The J gene is TRBJ1-4, the V gene TRBV5-6, with no clear D. Trimming pared 0 bases from V and 9 bases from J, leaving 15 bases between. Germline CDR1 reads SGHDT; CDR2 reads YYEEEE. CDR3 length: 15 amino acids.

V usage is TRBV7-9 and J usage is TRBJ2-5, with D perhaps being TRBD1 or TRBD2 (5 bases each). The end of the DNA fits TRBJ2-7 better, so the J call may be wrong. The CDR3 spans 15 residues. Per germline, CDR1 SEHNR and CDR2 FQNEAQ (reference sequence). CDR3 sequence (DNA): TGTGCCAGCAGCTATTCTCTGGCAGGGAGTGTCGAGCAGTACTTC. Translation: CASSYSLAGSVEQYF.

As for this clonotype: A read error is possible here, since a much larger clone lies one base away. The chain has TRBV2 and TRBJ2-7, with 10 bases matching TRBD1. The CDR3 length is 14 residues. From germline, CDR1 is SNHLY and CDR2 FYNNEI. CDR3 in amino acids: CASSRDRGAYGQYF. The CDR3 nucleotides read TGTGCCAGCAGTAGGGACAGGGGTGCCTACGGGCAGTACTTC.

The V gene is TRBV5-1, the J gene TRBJ2-5, with D uncertain. The CDR3 extends over 12 amino acids. CDR1 SGHRS and CDR2 YFSETQ come from the germline V gene. Trimming left V 2 bases short and J 7 bases short, with 9 bases between. The DNA for the CDR3 is TGCGCCAGCAGCTTATACGGAATGACCCAGTACTTC. It codes for CASSLYGMTQYF.

Turning to this clonotype: At one of its ends the junction is not consistent with the germline gene, which may arise from a read error. This chain joins TRBV5-1 and TRBJ2-7; TRBD2 agrees at 9 bases. The CDR3 is 16 amino acids. Germline CDR1 and CDR2: SGHRS and YFSETQ. CDR3 in DNA: TGCGCCAGCAGTTTGGCCGGGACTAGCTCTTTCTACGAGCAGTACTTC. Translated: CASSLAGTSSFYEQYF.

The chain combines TRBV12-3 or TRBV12-4 with TRBJ2-1; TRBD1 matches 11 bases. Trimming took 5 bases from V and 3 from J; bases not matched to a gene: 6. The CDR3 runs 16 residues. The DNA for the CDR3 is TGTGCCAGCAGTCGCCTGGGACAGGGGGTCTACAATGAGCAGTTCTTC. Protein sequence: CASSRLGQGVYNEQFF.

This clonotype came up many times. The chain joins TRBV28 to TRBJ2-5; 9 bases fit TRBD2. Trimming cost V 6 bases and J 5 bases; bases outside gene matches: 10. This CDR3 contains 15 residues. Germline CDR1 is MDHEN and CDR2 is SYDVKM. CDR3 residues: CASRSPGLARETQYF. The DNA for the CDR3 is TGTGCCAGCAGAAGCCCGGGACTAGCACGGGAGACCCAGTACTTC.

This sequence joins TRBV7-9 and TRBJ2-1; 7 bases are a match to TRBD1. V was clipped by 2 bases and J by 5 bases; unmatched bases: 15. The CDR3 length is 18 residues. Germline V gene data show CDR1 as SEHNR and CDR2 as FQNEAQ (reference sequence). The CDR3 spells CASSLTIHRDRKNNEQFF. In DNA form, the CDR3 reads TGTGCCAGCAGCTTAACCATTCACCGGGACAGAAAAAACAATGAGCAGTTCTTC.

The chain is built from TRBV29-1 and TRBJ2-4; D may match TRBD1 or TRBD2 (5 bases each). The DNA end is more similar to TRBJ2-5, so the J call may be wrong. CDR1 is SQVTM, CDR2 ANQGSEA, per germline. The CDR3 is 19 residues long. CDR3 protein: CSVESGPWSAEDPQETQYF. CDR3 DNA: TGCAGCGTTGAATCGGGACCCTGGAGTGCGGAGGATCCCCAAGAGACCCAGTACTTC.

Concerning this clonotype: One end of the junction does not line up with germline, which may come from a read error. As DNA, the CDR3 is TGTGCCAGCAGTTTGGCGACGTACAGTGAGCAGTTCTTC. It encodes CASSLATYSEQFF. The chain recombines TRBV27 with TRBJ2-1; D not certain. This CDR3 contains 13 residues. CDR1 and CDR2 from the germline V gene are MNHEY and SMNVEV (reference sequence).

This chain joins TRBV20-1 and TRBJ2-5; D is perhaps TRBD2 (6 bases). The CDR3 covers 15 residues. The V end was cut by 6 bases, the J end by 2 bases, with 19 bases between. Germline lookup yields CDR1 DFQATT and CDR2 SNEGSKA (reference sequence). The CDR3 here is CSADTYGLAQETQYF. The CDR3 region has the DNA TGCAGTGCCGATACCTATGGGCTAGCGCAAGAGACCCAGTACTTC.

Here the CDR3 DNA reads TGTGCGACCAGGGACAGGGGTACAGATACGCAGTATTTT. This gives the protein CATRDRGTDTQYF. The J gene is TRBJ2-3, the V gene TRBV5-6; 10 bases agree with TRBD1. There are 13 residues in the CDR3. Germline CDR1 and CDR2: SGHDT and YYEEEE.

As to this clonotype: It may be a read error: a sequence one base away is much more abundant. The CDR3 bases are TGTGCCAGCAGCCTTGGGACAGGGGGAAATCGGCCCCAGCATTTT. This codes for CASSLGTGGNRPQHF. The chain couples TRBV4-2 to TRBJ1-5, with 11 nucleotides matching TRBD1. Germline CDR1 reads LGHNA; CDR2 reads YNFKEQ. The CDR3 consists of 15 residues.

The chain combines TRBV15 with TRBJ2-6, with D possibly called TRBD1 or TRBD2 (6 bases each). Germline V lookup: CDR1 LNHNV, CDR2 YYDKDF (reference sequence). CDR3 length: 20 residues. V lost 0 bases and J 0 bases, leaving 18 bases between the germline ends. CDR3 amino acids: CATSRDSVRGLTSGANVLTF. In nucleotides, the CDR3 is TGTGCCACCAGCAGAGATAGCGTCCGGGGGCTAACCTCTGGGGCCAACGTCCTGACTTTC.

With regard to this clonotype: One end of the junction fails to match germline, which may point to a read error. The genes are TRBV7-9 and TRBJ2-6; D could derive from TRBD1 or TRBD2 (5 bases each). This CDR3 has 15 residues. Per germline, CDR1 SEHNR and CDR2 FQNEAQ (reference sequence). The chain's CDR3 is CASSSGNPGANVPTF. In nucleotides, the CDR3 is TGTGCCAGCAGCTCGGGGAACCCTGGGGCCAACGTCCCGACTTTC. Together with reference TRBV7-9 and TRBJ2-6, the CDR3 gives the full variable domain: DTGVSQNPRHKITKRGQNVTFRCDPISEHNRLYWYRQTLGQGPEFLTYFQNEAQLEKSRLLSDRFSAERPKGSFSTLEIQRTEQGDSAMYLCASSSGNPGANVPTFGAGSRLTVL.

As concerns this clonotype: A read error may be the cause here, since a much bigger clone is one base away. V gene TRBV28 combines with J gene TRBJ2-1; 7 bases fit TRBD2. The J call may be faulty, since TRBJ2-7 better matches the DNA end. CDR3 length: 15 amino acids. Germline V lookup: CDR1 MDHEN, CDR2 SYDVKM. CDR3 bases: TGTGCCAGCAGTTTTCTAGCGGCCTCCTACAATGAGCAGTACTTC. This sequence encodes CASSFLAASYNEQYF.

Notes on this clonotype: A junction boundary mismatches the germline segment, possibly from a read error. The V and J genes are TRBV11-2 and TRBJ2-1; possible D gene TRBD1, 5 bases. The CDR3 is 11 amino acids. Germline CDR1 SGHAT, CDR2 FQNNGV. The CDR3 nucleotides read TGTGCCAGTGGGGCCTACAATGAGCAGCTCTTC. Protein sequence: CASGAYNEQLF.

This clonotype has more than one count but fewer than ten. This sequence joins TRBV7-2 and TRBJ2-5; 7 bases fit TRBD2. Germline V gives CDR1 SGHTA, CDR2 FQGNSA. Trimming removed 1 base from V and 5 bases from J; junction bases left unmatched: 10. This CDR3 is built from 16 residues. CDR3 residues: CASSLGLAPGGETQYF. The CDR3 bases are TGTGCCAGCAGCTTAGGACTAGCCCCCGGGGGGGAGACCCAGTACTTC.